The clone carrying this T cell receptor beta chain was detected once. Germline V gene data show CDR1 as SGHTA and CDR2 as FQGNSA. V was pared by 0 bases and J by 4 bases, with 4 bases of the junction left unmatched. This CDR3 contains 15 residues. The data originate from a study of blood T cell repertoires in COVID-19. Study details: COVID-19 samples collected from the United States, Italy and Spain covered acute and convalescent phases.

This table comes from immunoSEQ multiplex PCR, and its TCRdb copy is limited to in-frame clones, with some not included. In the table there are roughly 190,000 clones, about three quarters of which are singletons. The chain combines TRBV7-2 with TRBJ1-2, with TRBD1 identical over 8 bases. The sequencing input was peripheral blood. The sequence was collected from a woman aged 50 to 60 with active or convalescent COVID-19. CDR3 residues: CASSLAPGGVYGYTF. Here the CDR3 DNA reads TGTGCCAGCAGCTTAGCCCCAGGGGGCGTCTATGGCTACACCTTC.